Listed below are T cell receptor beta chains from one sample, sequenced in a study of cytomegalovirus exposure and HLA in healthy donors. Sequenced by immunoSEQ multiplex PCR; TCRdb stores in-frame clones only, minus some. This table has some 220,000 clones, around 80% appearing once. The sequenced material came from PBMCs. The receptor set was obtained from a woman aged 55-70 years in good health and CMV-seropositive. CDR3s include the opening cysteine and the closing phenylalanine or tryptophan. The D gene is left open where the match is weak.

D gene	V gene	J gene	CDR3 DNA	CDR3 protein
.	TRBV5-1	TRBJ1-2	TGCGCCAGCAGCTTTTCACCCGGGGTTGACTACACCTTC	CASSFSPGVDYTF
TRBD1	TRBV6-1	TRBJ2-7	TGTGCCAGCAGTGAACCGGGACAGGCCCCCTACGAACAGTACTTC	CASSEPGQAPYEQYF
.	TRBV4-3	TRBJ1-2	TGCGCCAGCAGCCAAGTGGGGGGTCGGTTACCTAACTATGGCTACACCTTC	CASSQVGGRLPNYGYTF
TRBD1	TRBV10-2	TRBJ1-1	TGCGCCAGCAGTTCCCCGATGGGACAGGGGTCAGCCAACATGAACACTGAAGCTTTCTTT	CASSSPMGQGSANMNTEAFF
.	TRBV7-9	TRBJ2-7	TGTGCCAGCAGCGATAGAAGGGGGACCTACGAGCAGTACTTC	CASSDRRGTYEQYF
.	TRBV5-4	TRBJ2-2	TGTGCCAGCAGCAACGCCGAGAGGGCGGGGACCGGGGAGCTGTTTTTT	CASSNAERAGTGELFF
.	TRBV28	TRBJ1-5	TGTGCCAGCAGTACCGAGGGATATAGCAATCAGCCCCAGCATTTT	CASSTEGYSNQPQHF
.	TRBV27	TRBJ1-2	TGTGCCAGCAGTTCTCACAGGGAGTACGGCTACACCTTC	CASSSHREYGYTF
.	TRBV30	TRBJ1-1	TGTGCCTGGTCGAGGGGGACGAACACTGAAGCTTTCTTT	CAWSRGTNTEAFF
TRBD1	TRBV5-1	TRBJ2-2	TGCGCCAGCAGCAGACAAGGGACAGGGAGCGCCGGGGAGCTGTTTTTT	CASSRQGTGSAGELFF
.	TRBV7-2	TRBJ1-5	TGTGCCAGCAGCTTCCGGGGGAATCAGCCCCAGCATTTT	CASSFRGNQPQHF
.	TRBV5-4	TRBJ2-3	TGTGCCAGCAGCTTGGTTGTTGTGGGACTCCCGGATACGCAGTATTTT	CASSLVVVGLPDTQYF
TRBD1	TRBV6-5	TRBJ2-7	TGTGCCAGCAGTACAAACAGGGGGTCCTACGAGCAGTACTTC	CASSTNRGSYEQYF
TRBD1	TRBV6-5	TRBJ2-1	TGTGCCAGCAGTTCTGGGACAGTCAATGAGCAGTTCTTC	CASSSGTVNEQFF
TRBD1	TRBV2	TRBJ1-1	TGTGCCAGCAGCCCAGACAGGGGCGGAAACACTGAAGCTTTCTTT	CASSPDRGGNTEAFF
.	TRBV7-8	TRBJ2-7	TGTGCCAGCAGCATAAGCCGGTTAACCTACGAGCAGTACTTC	CASSISRLTYEQYF